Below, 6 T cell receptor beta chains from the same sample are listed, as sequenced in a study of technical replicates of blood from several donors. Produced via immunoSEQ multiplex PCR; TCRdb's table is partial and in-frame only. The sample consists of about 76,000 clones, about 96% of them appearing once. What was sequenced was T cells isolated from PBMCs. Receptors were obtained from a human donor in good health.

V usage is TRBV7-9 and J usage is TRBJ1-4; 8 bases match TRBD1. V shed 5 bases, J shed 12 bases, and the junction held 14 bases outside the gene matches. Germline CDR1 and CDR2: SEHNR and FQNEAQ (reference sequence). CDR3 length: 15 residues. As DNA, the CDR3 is TGTGCCAGCAGCCCGCGCAGGGGGCCCGGCAATGAACTGTTTTTT. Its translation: CASSPRRGPGNELFF.

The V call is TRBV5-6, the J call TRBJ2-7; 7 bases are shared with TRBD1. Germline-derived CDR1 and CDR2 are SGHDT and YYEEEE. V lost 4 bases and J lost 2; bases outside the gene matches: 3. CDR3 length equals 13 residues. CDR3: CASSRGQAYEQYF. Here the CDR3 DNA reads TGTGCCAGCAGCCGAGGACAGGCCTACGAGCAGTACTTC.

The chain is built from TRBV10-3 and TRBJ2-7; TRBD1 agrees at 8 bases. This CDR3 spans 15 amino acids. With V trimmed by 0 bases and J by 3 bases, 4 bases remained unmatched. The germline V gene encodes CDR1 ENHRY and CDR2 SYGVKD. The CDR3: CAISESLDRVYEQYF. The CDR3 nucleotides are TGTGCCATCAGTGAGTCTCTGGACAGGGTCTACGAGCAGTACTTC.

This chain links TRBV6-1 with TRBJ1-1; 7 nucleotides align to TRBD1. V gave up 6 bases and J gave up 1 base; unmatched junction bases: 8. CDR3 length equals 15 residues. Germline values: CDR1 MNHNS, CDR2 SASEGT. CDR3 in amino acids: CASRGTGAPNTEAFF. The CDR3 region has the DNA TGTGCCAGCAGGGGAACAGGGGCCCCGAACACTGAAGCTTTCTTT.

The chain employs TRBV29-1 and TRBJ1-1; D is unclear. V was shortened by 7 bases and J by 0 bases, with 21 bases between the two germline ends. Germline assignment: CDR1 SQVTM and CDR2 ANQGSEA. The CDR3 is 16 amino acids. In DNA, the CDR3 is TGCAGCGCGCGTGCCGGGTTCGGTACCGTGAACACTGAAGCTTTCTTT. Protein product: CSARAGFGTVNTEAFF.

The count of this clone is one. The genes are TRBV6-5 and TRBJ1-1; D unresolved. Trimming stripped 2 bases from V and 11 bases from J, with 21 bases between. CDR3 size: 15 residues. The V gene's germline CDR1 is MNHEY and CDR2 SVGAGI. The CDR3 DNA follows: TGTGCCAGCAGTTACCACCCTGCCACTAGCCCCTTGGCTTTCTTT. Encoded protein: CASSYHPATSPLAFF.